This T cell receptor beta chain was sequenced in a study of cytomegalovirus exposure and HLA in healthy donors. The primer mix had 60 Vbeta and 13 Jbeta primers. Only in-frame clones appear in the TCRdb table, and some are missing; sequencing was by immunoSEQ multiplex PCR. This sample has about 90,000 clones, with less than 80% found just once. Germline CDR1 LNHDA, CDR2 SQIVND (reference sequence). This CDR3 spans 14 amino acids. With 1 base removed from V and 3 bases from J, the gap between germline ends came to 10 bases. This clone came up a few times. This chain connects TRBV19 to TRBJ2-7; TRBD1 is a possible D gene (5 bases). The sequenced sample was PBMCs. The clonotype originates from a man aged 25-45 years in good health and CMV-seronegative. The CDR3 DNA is TGTGCCAGTAGTATAGGGCAGGGAAGCTACGAGCAGTACTTC. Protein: CASSIGQGSYEQYF.